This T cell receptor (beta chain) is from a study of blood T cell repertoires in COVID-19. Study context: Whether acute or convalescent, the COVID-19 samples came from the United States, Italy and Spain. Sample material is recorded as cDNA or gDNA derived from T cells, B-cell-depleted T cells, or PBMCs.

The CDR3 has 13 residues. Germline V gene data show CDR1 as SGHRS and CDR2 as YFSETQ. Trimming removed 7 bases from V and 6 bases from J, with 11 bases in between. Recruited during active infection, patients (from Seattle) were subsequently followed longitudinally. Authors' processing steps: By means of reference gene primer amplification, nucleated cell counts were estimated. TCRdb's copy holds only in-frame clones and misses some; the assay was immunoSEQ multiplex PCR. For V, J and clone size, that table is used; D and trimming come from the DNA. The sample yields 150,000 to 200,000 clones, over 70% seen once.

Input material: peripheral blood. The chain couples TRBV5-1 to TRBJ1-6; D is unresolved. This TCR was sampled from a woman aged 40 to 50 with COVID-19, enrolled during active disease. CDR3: CASRESVNSPLHF. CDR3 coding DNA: TGCGCCAGCCGGGAAAGCGTTAATTCACCCCTCCACTTT.